This passage covers 26 T cell receptor beta chains from one sample sequenced in a study of OX40 agonist ivuxolimab in advanced cancers. The table came from immunoSEQ multiplex PCR; TCRdb's copy has only in-frame clones and leaves some out. This sample carries roughly 50,000 clones, over 80% of them seen once, and the ten largest clones take about 0.36%. Here the sequenced sample was CD4+ or CD8+ T cells sorted from blood, taken in a trial of the OX40 agonist ivuxolimab. The receptors here all came from an adult with an advanced solid tumor such as melanoma, head and neck, liver or kidney cancer.

The chain joins TRBV6-1 to TRBJ1-2; D perhaps matches TRBD1 (6 bases). CDR3 length: 13 residues. CDR1 is MNHNS and CDR2 is SASEGT in the germline V gene. The germline V and J ends were trimmed by 6 bases and 7 bases, with 15 bases remaining between them. The CDR3, as DNA: TGTGCCAGCAGCCCGGGACAAGGAGGTGGCTACACCTTC. Translation: CASSPGQGGGYTF.

The V call is TRBV6-5, the J call TRBJ1-6; 10 nucleotides match TRBD1. Trimming at V came to 7 bases and at J to 9 bases, leaving 6 bases not matched to a gene. This CDR3 region has 14 residues. CDR1 and CDR2 (germline): MNHEY, SVGAGI. The CDR3: CASTRQGASSPLHF. CDR3 nucleotide sequence: TGTGCCAGCACCCGACAGGGGGCCAGTTCACCCCTCCACTTT.

The chain carries TRBV5-1 and TRBJ1-3; 10 positions agree with TRBD1. V dropped 4 bases and J dropped 6; count of bases not matched to a gene: 4. The CDR3 is 14 residues long. Germline CDR1 SGHRS, CDR2 YFSETQ. CDR3 nucleotides: TGCGCCAGCAGCGTGACAGGGGGCGAAAACACCATATATTTT. This sequence encodes CASSVTGGENTIYF.

V and J are TRBV7-9 and TRBJ2-3, with 12 bases that match TRBD1. CDR1 and CDR2 (germline): SEHNR, FQNEAQ (reference sequence). This CDR3 has 15 residues. V was clipped by 5 bases and J by 7 bases; unmatched bases: 7. Written as DNA, the CDR3 is TGTGCCAGCAGCCAAGGGACAGGGGGCCGGTATACGCAGTATTTT. Its translation: CASSQGTGGRYTQYF.

The gene calls are TRBV2 and TRBJ2-7; a possible D gene is TRBD1 (5 bases). Germline assignment: CDR1 SNHLY and CDR2 FYNNEI. V gave up 2 bases and J gave up 3 bases, with 11 bases separating them. The CDR3 sequence is 14 residues long. CDR3 nucleotide sequence: TGTGCCAGCAGTGAATACGATCAGGGCTACGAGCAGTACTTC. The encoded protein is CASSEYDQGYEQYF.

V and J are TRBV7-2 and TRBJ1-1; unclear D gene. The V end was cut by 4 bases, the J end by 2 bases, with 8 bases between. From germline, CDR1 is SGHTA and CDR2 FQGNSA. This CDR3 region has 13 residues. The CDR3, as DNA: TGTGCCAGCAGCTCCCAATTAAACACTGAAGCTTTCTTT. Protein: CASSSQLNTEAFF.

The V gene is TRBV19, the J gene TRBJ1-5, with no clear D. There are 14 residues in the CDR3. Trimming took 0 bases from V and 4 from J, leaving 7 bases between them. The germline V gene has CDR1 LNHDA and CDR2 SQIVND (reference sequence). The CDR3 DNA sequence: TGTGCCAGTAGTATAGACGGTCTTAATCAGCCCCAGCATTTT. It yields the protein CASSIDGLNQPQHF.

This chain connects TRBV29-1 to TRBJ1-2; a weak D match, TRBD1 (6 bases). Germline V gene sequence: CDR1 SQVTM, CDR2 ANQGSEA. This CDR3 has 15 amino acids. Trimming took off 0 bases at V and 6 bases at J, with 17 bases between the two ends. The CDR3 region has the DNA TGCAGCGTTGAAGATGTCGCCGTCGGGGGCGATGGCTACACCTTC. It codes for CSVEDVAVGGDGYTF.

The chain joins TRBV27 to TRBJ2-1; TRBD2 matches at 9 bases. Germline V gene sequence: CDR1 MNHEY, CDR2 SMNVEV (reference sequence). The CDR3 contains 14 residues. The V and J ends lost 5 bases and 8 bases, in that order; junction bases with no gene match: 7. The CDR3 protein is CASSPGLANDEQFF. The CDR3 DNA follows: TGTGCCAGCAGTCCGGGACTAGCTAACGATGAGCAGTTCTTC.

The table lists this clone with a few counts. This chain uses TRBV28 with TRBJ2-3; D is ambiguous. This CDR3 contains 13 residues. CDR1 MDHEN and CDR2 SYDVKM come from the germline V gene. The germline V and J ends were trimmed by 7 bases and 3 bases, with 11 bases remaining between them. The CDR3 here is CASTVLATDTQYF. The DNA for the CDR3 is TGTGCCAGCACCGTCCTGGCGACAGATACGCAGTATTTT.

V and J are TRBV7-2 and TRBJ2-5; 11 bases match TRBD2. Looked up from germline, CDR1 is SGHTA and CDR2 is FQGNSA. The ends lost 5 bases at V and 7 bases at J; junction bases unmatched: 9. This CDR3 is 15 amino acids long. The CDR3 reads CASSQLAGGRGTQYF. CDR3 sequence (DNA): TGTGCCAGCAGCCAATTAGCGGGGGGGCGCGGGACCCAGTACTTC. Filled out from reference TRBV7-2 and TRBJ2-5, the complete variable domain reads GAGVSQSPSNKVTEKGKDVELRCDPISGHTALYWYRQSLGQGLEFLIYFQGNSAPDKSGLPSDRFSAERTGGSVSTLTIQRTQQEDSAVYLCASSQLAGGRGTQYFGPGTRLLVL.

The rearrangement links TRBV6-5 to TRBJ2-1; D gene ambiguous. Trimming removed 6 bases at V and 4 bases at J, with 4 bases between. Germline V CDR1 and CDR2: MNHEY, SVGAGI. This CDR3 comprises 11 residues. The CDR3 loop reads CASSTYNEQFF. The CDR3 coding sequence is TGTGCCAGCAGCACGTACAATGAGCAGTTCTTC.

The J gene is TRBJ2-5, the V gene TRBV27, with TRBD1 matching over 9 bases. V gave up 2 bases and J gave up 6 bases; unmatched junction bases: 13. The CDR3 contains 17 residues. Germline loops: CDR1 MNHEY, CDR2 SMNVEV (reference sequence). The CDR3 loop is CASSLATRTGVAKTQYF. The CDR3, as DNA: TGTGCCAGCAGTTTAGCCACCCGGACAGGGGTGGCAAAGACCCAGTACTTC.

The V and J genes are TRBV28 and TRBJ1-4; tentative D call: TRBD1 (5 bases). This CDR3 has 13 residues. Trimming stripped 6 bases from V and 8 bases from J, with 13 bases between. CDR1 is MDHEN and CDR2 is SYDVKM in the germline V gene. The CDR3 nucleotides read TGTGCCAGCAGAAGGGGCATAGGAGAAAAACTGTTTTTT. Protein: CASRRGIGEKLFF.

The chain employs TRBV15 and TRBJ1-5; D perhaps matches TRBD1 (5 bases). CDR3 length: 17 amino acids. In germline, CDR1 is LNHNV, CDR2 YYDKDF (reference sequence). V lost 0 bases to trimming and J lost 3 bases, with 15 bases between them. The CDR3 spells CATSRDPLRTFNQPQHF. The CDR3 nucleotides are TGTGCCACCAGCAGAGATCCATTAAGGACATTCAATCAGCCCCAGCATTTT.

The V and J genes are TRBV5-1 and TRBJ2-3, with TRBD2 matching 14 bases. Germline loops: CDR1 SGHRS, CDR2 YFSETQ. Trimming cost V 0 bases and J 3 bases; bases outside gene matches: 9. This CDR3 region has 19 residues. CDR3 coding DNA: TGCGCCAGCAGCTTGGCGGGACTAGCGGGAGTTTTGGCGACAGATACGCAGTATTTT. Translated, it gives CASSLAGLAGVLATDTQYF.

The V and J genes are TRBV5-6 and TRBJ1-2, with 8 bases matching TRBD1. The J segment lost 6 bases and the V segment lost 2 bases, leaving 6 bases of the junction unmatched. Per the germline V gene, CDR1 is SGHDT and CDR2 is YYEEEE. This CDR3 comprises 14 residues. DNA for the CDR3: TGTGCCAGCAGCTTACGGGACAGGCCCAATGGCTACACCTTC. It translates to CASSLRDRPNGYTF. The variable domain in full, completed from reference TRBV5-6 and TRBJ1-2, reads DAGVTQSPTHLIKTRGQQVTLRCSPKSGHDTVSWYQQALGQGPQFIFQYYEEEERQRGNFPDRFSGHQFPNYSSELNVNALLLGDSALYLCASSLRDRPNGYTFGSGTRLTVV.

J is TRBJ2-7 and V is TRBV6-1; D unresolved. V lost 2 bases, J lost 4 bases, and 9 bases lay in between. The germline gives CDR1 MNHNS, CDR2 SASEGT. The length of the CDR3 is 13 residues. This chain's CDR3 is CASSEKPGYEQYF. As DNA, the CDR3 is TGTGCCAGCAGTGAAAAACCCGGATACGAGCAGTACTTC.

This clone was picked up one time. The CDR3 bases are TGCGCCAGCAGCTTGGGCCGACAGGTCGGAAACACCATATATTTT. Protein: CASSLGRQVGNTIYF. The chain joins TRBV5-1 to TRBJ1-3; weak D call: TRBD1 (6 bases). The CDR3 length is 15 residues. CDR1 is SGHRS and CDR2 is YFSETQ in the germline V gene. V was pared by 0 bases and J by 4 bases, with 11 bases between. Together with reference TRBV5-1 and TRBJ1-3, the CDR3 gives the full variable domain: KAGVTQTPRYLIKTRGQQVTLSCSPISGHRSVSWYQQTPGQGLQFLFEYFSETQRNKGNFPGRFSGRQFSNSRSEMNVSTLELGDSALYLCASSLGRQVGNTIYFGEGSWLTVV.

The V gene is TRBV6-5, the J gene TRBJ2-7, with 8 bases fitting TRBD2. J was trimmed by 3 bases and V by 7 bases; bases with no gene match: 8. This CDR3 is 14 amino acids long. CDR1 and CDR2 from the germline V gene are MNHEY and SVGAGI. The DNA of the CDR3 is TGTGCCAGCAAAAGACCGGGACTAGGCTACGAGCAGTACTTC. Translation gives CASKRPGLGYEQYF.

V gene TRBV5-4 combines with J gene TRBJ2-5; 9 bases align to TRBD1. V dropped 2 bases and J dropped 3; count of bases not matched to a gene: 5. CDR1 is SGHNT and CDR2 is YYREEE in the germline V gene (reference sequence). The CDR3 consists of 15 residues. CDR3 amino acids: CASSFDRGREETQYF. DNA of the CDR3: TGTGCCAGCAGCTTCGACAGGGGGAGAGAAGAGACCCAGTACTTC. Supplemented by reference TRBV5-4 and TRBJ2-5, the full variable domain reads ETGVTQSPTHLIKTRGQQVTLRCSSQSGHNTVSWYQQALGQGPQFIFQYYREEENGRGNFPPRFSGLQFPNYSSELNVNALELDDSALYLCASSFDRGREETQYFGPGTRLLVL.

The rearrangement uses TRBV27 and TRBJ2-5, with D perhaps TRBD2 (6 bases). This CDR3 has 14 residues. Germline V gene lookup returns CDR1 MNHEY and CDR2 SMNVEV (reference sequence). V was clipped by 5 bases and J by 0 bases, with 10 bases between them. CDR3 bases: TGTGCCAGCAGTCGCGCGGGGAACCAAGAGACCCAGTACTTC. Encoded protein: CASSRAGNQETQYF.

This chain connects TRBV18 to TRBJ1-3; weak D call: TRBD1 (5 bases). The length of the CDR3 is 14 residues. Germline CDR1 KGHSH, CDR2 LQKENI. V shed 3 bases and J shed 4 bases, with 10 bases lying between them. CDR3 sequence: CASSPEGSGNTIYF. Here the CDR3 DNA reads TGTGCCAGCTCACCTGAGGGGAGCGGAAACACCATATATTTT.

The genes are TRBV7-9 and TRBJ1-2, with D hard to call. This CDR3 has 13 amino acids. Germline-derived CDR1 and CDR2 are SEHNR and FQNEAQ (reference sequence). Trimming shortened V by 1 base and J by 0 bases, and 3 bases separated the two germline ends. Here the CDR3 DNA reads TGTGCCAGCAGCTTAGAAGCTAACTATGGCTACACCTTC. Its translation: CASSLEANYGYTF.

The chain carries TRBV7-9 and TRBJ1-6; D is undetermined. The CDR3 spans 14 residues. CDR1 and CDR2 (germline): SEHNR, FQNEAQ (reference sequence). Trimming took 2 bases from V and 7 from J, leaving 9 bases between them. In DNA form, the CDR3 reads TGTGCCAGCAGCTTAAGAGGAGAAAATTCACCCCTCCACTTT. This translates into CASSLRGENSPLHF. The full variable domain, its missing parts supplied by reference TRBV7-9 and TRBJ1-6, is DTGVSQNPRHKITKRGQNVTFRCDPISEHNRLYWYRQTLGQGPEFLTYFQNEAQLEKSRLLSDRFSAERPKGSFSTLEIQRTEQGDSAMYLCASSLRGENSPLHFGNGTRLTVT.

The chain is built from TRBV10-2 and TRBJ2-7; tentative D call: TRBD2 (5 bases). The germline V gene has CDR1 WSHSY and CDR2 SAAADI. The V end was cut by 6 bases, the J end by 1 base, with 10 bases between. The CDR3 consists of 13 residues. The CDR3 nucleotides read TGCGCCAGCAGGGGAGTGGGGTCCTACGAGCAGTACTTC. Its protein is CASRGVGSYEQYF.